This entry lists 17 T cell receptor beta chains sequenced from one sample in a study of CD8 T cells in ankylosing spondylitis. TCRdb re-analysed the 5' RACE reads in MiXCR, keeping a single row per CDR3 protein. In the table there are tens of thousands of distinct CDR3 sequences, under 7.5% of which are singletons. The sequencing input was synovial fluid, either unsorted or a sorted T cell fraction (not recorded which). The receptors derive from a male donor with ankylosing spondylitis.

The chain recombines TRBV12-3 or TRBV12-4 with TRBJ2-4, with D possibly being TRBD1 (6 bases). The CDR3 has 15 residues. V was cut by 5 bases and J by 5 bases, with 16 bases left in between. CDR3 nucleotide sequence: TGTGCCAGCAGTATGGGGGACACGACGGAAAACATTCAGTACTTC. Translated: CASSMGDTTENIQYF.

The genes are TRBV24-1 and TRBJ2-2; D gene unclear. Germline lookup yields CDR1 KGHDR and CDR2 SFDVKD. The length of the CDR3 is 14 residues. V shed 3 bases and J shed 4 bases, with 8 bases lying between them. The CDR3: CATSDTLLTGELFF. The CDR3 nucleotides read TGTGCCACCAGTGATACCCTGCTCACCGGGGAGCTGTTTTTT.

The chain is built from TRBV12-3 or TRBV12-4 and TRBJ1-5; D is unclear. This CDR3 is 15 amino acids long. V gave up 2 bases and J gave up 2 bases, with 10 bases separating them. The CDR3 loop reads CASSLQQQGNQPQHF. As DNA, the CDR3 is TGTGCCAGCAGTTTACAGCAACAAGGCAATCAGCCCCAGCATTTT.

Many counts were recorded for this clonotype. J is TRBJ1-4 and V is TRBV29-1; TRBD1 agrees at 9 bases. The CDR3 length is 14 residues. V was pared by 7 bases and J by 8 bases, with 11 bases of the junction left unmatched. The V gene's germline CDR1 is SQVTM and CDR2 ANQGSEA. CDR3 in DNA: TGCAGCGCCCGATTACAGGGGGCTCGGGAAAAACTGTTTTTT. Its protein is CSARLQGAREKLFF.

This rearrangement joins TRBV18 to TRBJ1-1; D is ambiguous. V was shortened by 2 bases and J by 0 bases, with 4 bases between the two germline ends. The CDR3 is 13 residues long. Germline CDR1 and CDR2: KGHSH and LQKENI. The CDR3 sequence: CASSPVLNTEAFF. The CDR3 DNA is TGTGCCAGCTCACCAGTCCTGAACACTGAAGCTTTCTTT.

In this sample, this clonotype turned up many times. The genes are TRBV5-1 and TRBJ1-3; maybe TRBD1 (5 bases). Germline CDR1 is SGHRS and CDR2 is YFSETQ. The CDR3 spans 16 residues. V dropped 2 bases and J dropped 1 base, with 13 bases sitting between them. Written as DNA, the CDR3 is TGCGCCAGCAGCTTCTCCCCGACAGATTCTGGAAACACCATATATTTT. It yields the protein CASSFSPTDSGNTIYF.

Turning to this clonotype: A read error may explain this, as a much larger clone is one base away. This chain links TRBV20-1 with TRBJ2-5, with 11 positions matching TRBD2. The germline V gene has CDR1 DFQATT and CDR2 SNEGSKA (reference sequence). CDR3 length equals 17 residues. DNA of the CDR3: TGCTGTGCCACCTGGGGACTAGCGGTACTATACCAAGAGACCCAGTACTTC. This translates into CCATWGLAVLYQETQYF.

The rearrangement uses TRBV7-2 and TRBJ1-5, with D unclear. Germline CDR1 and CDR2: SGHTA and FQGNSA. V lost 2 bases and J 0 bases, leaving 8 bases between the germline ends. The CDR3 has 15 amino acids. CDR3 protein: CASSLRTVSNQPQHF. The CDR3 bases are TGTGCCAGCAGCTTACGCACAGTTAGCAATCAGCCCCAGCATTTT.

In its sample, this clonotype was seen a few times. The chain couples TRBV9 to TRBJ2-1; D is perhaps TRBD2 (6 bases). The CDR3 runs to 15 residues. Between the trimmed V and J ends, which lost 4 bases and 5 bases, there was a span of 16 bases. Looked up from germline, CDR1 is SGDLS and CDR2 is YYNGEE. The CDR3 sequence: CASSPNPGSNNEQFF. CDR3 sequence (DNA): TGTGCCAGCAGCCCCAATCCCGGGAGCAACAATGAGCAGTTCTTC.

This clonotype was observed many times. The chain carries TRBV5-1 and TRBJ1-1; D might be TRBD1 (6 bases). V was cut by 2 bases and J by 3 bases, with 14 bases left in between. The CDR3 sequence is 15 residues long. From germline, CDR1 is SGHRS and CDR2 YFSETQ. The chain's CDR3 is CASSFIGGLDTEAFF. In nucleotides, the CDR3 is TGCGCCAGCAGCTTTATAGGGGGATTGGACACTGAAGCTTTCTTT.

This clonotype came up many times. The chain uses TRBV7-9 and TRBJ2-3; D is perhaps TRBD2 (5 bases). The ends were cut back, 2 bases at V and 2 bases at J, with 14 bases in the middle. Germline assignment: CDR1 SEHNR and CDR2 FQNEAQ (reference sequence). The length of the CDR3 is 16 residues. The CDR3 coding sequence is TGTGCCAGCAGCTTATCCGGCGCAGCGGCCACAGATACGCAGTATTTT. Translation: CASSLSGAAATDTQYF. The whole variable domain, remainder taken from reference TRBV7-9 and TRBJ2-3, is DTGVSQNPRHKITKRGQNVTFRCDPISEHNRLYWYRQTLGQGPEFLTYFQNEAQLEKSRLLSDRFSAERPKGSFSTLEIQRTEQGDSAMYLCASSLSGAAATDTQYFGPGTRLTVL.

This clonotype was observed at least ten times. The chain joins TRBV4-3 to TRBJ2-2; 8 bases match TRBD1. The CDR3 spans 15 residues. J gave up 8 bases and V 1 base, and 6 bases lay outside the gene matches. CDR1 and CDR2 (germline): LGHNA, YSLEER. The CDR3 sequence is CASSQGAGGFGELFF. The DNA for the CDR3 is TGCGCCAGCAGCCAAGGAGCAGGGGGCTTTGGGGAGCTGTTTTTT.

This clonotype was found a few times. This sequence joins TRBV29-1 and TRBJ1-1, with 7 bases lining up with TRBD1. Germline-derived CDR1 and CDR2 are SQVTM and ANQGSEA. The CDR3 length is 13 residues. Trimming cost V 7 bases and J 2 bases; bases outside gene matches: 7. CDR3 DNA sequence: TGCAGCGCCGAGAGACAGGGAAACACTGAAGCTTTCTTT. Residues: CSAERQGNTEAFF.

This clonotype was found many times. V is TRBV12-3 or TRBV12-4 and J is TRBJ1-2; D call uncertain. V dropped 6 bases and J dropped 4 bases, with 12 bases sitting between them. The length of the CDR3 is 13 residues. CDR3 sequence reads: CASRRTAVYGYTF. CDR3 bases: TGTGCCAGCAGGAGGACGGCCGTCTATGGCTACACCTTC.

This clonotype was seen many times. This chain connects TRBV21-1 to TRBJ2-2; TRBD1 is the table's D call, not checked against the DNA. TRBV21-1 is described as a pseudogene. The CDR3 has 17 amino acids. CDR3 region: CASNRRRAQQLTGELFF. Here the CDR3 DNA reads TGTGCCAGCAACCGGAGGCGCGCACAGCAACTAACCGGGGAGCTGTTTTTT.

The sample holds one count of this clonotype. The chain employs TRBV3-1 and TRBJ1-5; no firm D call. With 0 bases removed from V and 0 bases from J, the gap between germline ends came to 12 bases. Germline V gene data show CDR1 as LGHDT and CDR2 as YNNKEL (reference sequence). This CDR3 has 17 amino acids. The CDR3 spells CASSQDRTGGSNQPQHF. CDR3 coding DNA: TGTGCCAGCAGCCAAGATCGTACGGGAGGTAGCAATCAGCCCCAGCATTTT.

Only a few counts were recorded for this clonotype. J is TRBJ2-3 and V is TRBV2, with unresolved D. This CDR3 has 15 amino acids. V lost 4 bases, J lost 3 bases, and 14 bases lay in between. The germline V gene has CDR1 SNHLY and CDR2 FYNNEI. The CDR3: CASSVQTAGTDTQYF. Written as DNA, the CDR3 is TGTGCCAGCAGTGTACAGACCGCCGGGACAGATACGCAGTATTTT.